This T cell receptor (beta chain) was profiled in a study of T cells in Graves' hyperthyroidism and ophthalmopathy. General study findings and limits: Stable hyperthyroidism was separated from ophthalmopathy by a model based on 13 V-J features.

If no ophthalmopathy progression occurred within 18 months, Graves' hyperthyroidism was stable. Investigators excluded patients with uncontrolled infection, other autoimmune disease, pregnancy or lactation. The source material, RNA transcripts, was used to amplify TCR beta CDR3 regions. Using the HTBI primer set, a first-round RT-PCR was run on the TCR CDR3. TCRdb reprocessed the multiplex PCR reads with MiXCR, giving one entry per CDR3 protein. Altogether about 550,000 distinct CDR3 sequences are present, about 20% being singletons, with the ten largest covering around 27%. The CDR3 is 17 amino acids. Germline CDR1 is SGHVS and CDR2 is FQNEAQ. With V trimmed by 0 bases and J by 7 bases, 15 bases remained unmatched. With regard to this clonotype: Its antigen is unidentified.

The rearrangement links TRBV7-8 to TRBJ2-7; 7 nucleotides align to TRBD2. The TCR was taken from a man aged 18 to 30 with Graves' hyperthyroidism. Sequenced: blood. DNA for the CDR3: TGTGCCAGCAGCTTAGCGGGCGGAGGGAGGGCCGGGAGAGAGCAGTACTTC. Translated: CASSLAGGGRAGREQYF.